Here is one T cell receptor beta chain with its context. These data come from a study of cytomegalovirus exposure and HLA in healthy donors. The PCR used 60 Vbeta and 13 Jbeta primers. Libraries were prepared by immunoSEQ multiplex PCR; TCRdb keeps only in-frame clonotypes and omits some of them. The sample holds fewer than 140,000 clones, roughly 73% seen once. V lost 0 bases and J lost 4, with 16 bases in between. The CDR3 is made up of 17 amino acids. Germline V CDR1 and CDR2: MGHDK, SYGVNS. The chain links TRBV25-1 to TRBJ1-3, with D hard to call. This receptor was identified in a man aged 35-49 years in good health and CMV-seronegative. Material for sequencing was PBMCs. CDR3 amino acids: CASSEYTSTKSGNTIYF. In DNA form, the CDR3 reads TGTGCCAGCAGTGAATATACCTCGACAAAATCCGGAAACACCATATATTTT.